These T cell receptor beta chains were read from a single sample in a study of blood T cell repertoires in COVID-19. Clones were read by immunoSEQ multiplex PCR, and TCRdb kept only the in-frame ones, dropping some. In the table there are a few hundred thousand clones, around 84% of which are singletons. The specimen sequenced was peripheral blood. These receptors all come from a human donor in a cohort sampled during active COVID-19. The CDR3 runs from the conserved cysteine through the conserved F or W. The D gene is left open where the match is weak. Not all rows give a size; the values are once, few, many and, for expanded clones, a class.

d_call: TRBD1
clone_size: -
v_call: TRBV7-9
j_call: TRBJ1-4
cdr3_nt: TGTGCCAGCCGCACTTCGGGGACAGGGAGGGGTCTGCGTGAAAAACTGTTTTTT
cdr3_aa: CASRTSGTGRGLREKLFF

d_call: -
clone_size: few
v_call: TRBV2
j_call: TRBJ1-5
cdr3_nt: TGTGCCAGCAGTTCAGACAGGACTAGCAATCAGCCCCAGCATTTT
cdr3_aa: CASSSDRTSNQPQHF

d_call: TRBD2
clone_size: -
v_call: TRBV19
j_call: TRBJ2-1
cdr3_nt: TGTGCCAGTAGTATAGAATTCGCGGGAGGGCCCTACAATGAGCAGTTCTTC
cdr3_aa: CASSIEFAGGPYNEQFF

d_call: -
clone_size: once
v_call: TRBV30
j_call: TRBJ2-4
cdr3_nt: TGTGCCTGGAGTGTACCCCCGGGAGTCAAAAACATTCAGTACTTC
cdr3_aa: CAWSVPPGVKNIQYF

d_call: TRBD2
clone_size: -
v_call: TRBV7-9
j_call: TRBJ2-3
cdr3_nt: TGTGCCAGCAGGGGGGGGACTGTCACATCCATGGATACGCAGTATTTT
cdr3_aa: CASRGGTVTSMDTQYF

d_call: -
clone_size: -
v_call: TRBV28
j_call: TRBJ2-1
cdr3_nt: TGTGCCAGCAGTCTTAAGCTAATGACAGGAGCCTCCGAGCAGTTCTTC
cdr3_aa: CASSLKLMTGASEQFF

d_call: TRBD1
clone_size: -
v_call: TRBV7-2
j_call: TRBJ1-6
cdr3_nt: TGTGCCAGCAGCTTAGTCGCCTTCAGACAGGGGGGTTTTTCACCCCTCCACTTT
cdr3_aa: CASSLVAFRQGGFSPLHF

d_call: -
clone_size: few
v_call: TRBV28
j_call: TRBJ1-5
cdr3_nt: TGTGCCAGCAGTTTGCAGGACAATCAGCCCCAGCATTTT
cdr3_aa: CASSLQDNQPQHF

d_call: TRBD2
clone_size: -
v_call: TRBV6-6
j_call: TRBJ2-7
cdr3_nt: TGTGCCAGCAGTTTCCGGACTAGCGGGAGCTACGAGCAGTACTTC
cdr3_aa: CASSFRTSGSYEQYF

d_call: -
clone_size: -
v_call: TRBV21-1
j_call: TRBJ2-2
cdr3_nt: TGTGCCAGCAGCAAAGCCCATTCCCGGGACAGGGACGTCTCCGGGGAGCTGTTTTTT
cdr3_aa: CASSKAHSRDRDVSGELFF

d_call: -
clone_size: once
v_call: TRBV28
j_call: TRBJ2-3
cdr3_nt: TGTGCCAGCAGTTTCCCCATAGCGAGTACAGATACGCAGTATTTT
cdr3_aa: CASSFPIASTDTQYF

d_call: -
clone_size: -
v_call: TRBV28
j_call: TRBJ2-7
cdr3_nt: TGTGCCAGCAGCGTTGCAGATTCCAGGGTAACCTACGAGCAGTACTTC
cdr3_aa: CASSVADSRVTYEQYF

d_call: -
clone_size: -
v_call: TRBV23-1
j_call: TRBJ1-2
cdr3_nt: TGCGCCAGCCGAACCGGAACCGGGTCCTATGGCTACACCTTC
cdr3_aa: CASRTGTGSYGYTF

d_call: TRBD2
clone_size: -
v_call: TRBV4-2
j_call: TRBJ2-1
cdr3_nt: TGTGCCAGCAGCCCTCGGACTAGCGGCTCCTACAATGAGCAGTTCTTC
cdr3_aa: CASSPRTSGSYNEQFF

d_call: TRBD1
clone_size: -
v_call: TRBV5-1
j_call: TRBJ1-2
cdr3_nt: TGCGCCAGCAGGAAGCATGCGGACAGGGGTGACTATGGCTACACCTTC
cdr3_aa: CASRKHADRGDYGYTF

d_call: TRBD2
clone_size: -
v_call: TRBV5-6
j_call: TRBJ2-3
cdr3_nt: TGTGCCAGCAGCTCGCTGGGACTAGCGGTCACAGATACGCAGTATTTT
cdr3_aa: CASSSLGLAVTDTQYF

d_call: -
clone_size: -
v_call: TRBV30
j_call: TRBJ1-6
cdr3_nt: TGTGCCTGGAGTGTCATGGGGCTGGGGTCACCCCTCCACTTT
cdr3_aa: CAWSVMGLGSPLHF

d_call: -
clone_size: -
v_call: TRBV6-5
j_call: TRBJ2-7
cdr3_nt: TGTGCCAGCAGTTACGGTCCAAAACAGGCGCAGTACTTC
cdr3_aa: CASSYGPKQAQYF

d_call: TRBD1
clone_size: -
v_call: TRBV29-1
j_call: TRBJ1-1
cdr3_nt: TGCAGCGTTGAGGACAGGGTGAACACTGAAGCTTTCTTT
cdr3_aa: CSVEDRVNTEAFF

d_call: TRBD2
clone_size: once
v_call: TRBV6-5
j_call: TRBJ2-3
cdr3_nt: TGTGCCAGCAGTCCTCCGGGACTACCAGATACGCAGTATTTT
cdr3_aa: CASSPPGLPDTQYF

d_call: TRBD1
clone_size: -
v_call: TRBV19
j_call: TRBJ1-2
cdr3_nt: TGTGCCAGTAGGGACAGGGCGGGTCGGGTCTATGGCTACACCTTC
cdr3_aa: CASRDRAGRVYGYTF

d_call: -
clone_size: -
v_call: TRBV11-2
j_call: TRBJ2-7
cdr3_nt: TGTGCCAGCAGCTCCGGGGACGAGCAGTACTTC
cdr3_aa: CASSSGDEQYF

d_call: -
clone_size: few
v_call: TRBV11-2
j_call: TRBJ2-2
cdr3_nt: TGTGCCAGCAGCTTAGTCTTCGGTGGGACAAGTGGGGAGCTGTTTTTT
cdr3_aa: CASSLVFGGTSGELFF

d_call: TRBD2
clone_size: -
v_call: TRBV9
j_call: TRBJ2-1
cdr3_nt: TGTGCCAGCAGCCTCAGCGGGAGCTCCTACAATGAGCAGTTCTTC
cdr3_aa: CASSLSGSSYNEQFF

d_call: TRBD2
clone_size: -
v_call: TRBV11-2
j_call: TRBJ2-1
cdr3_nt: TGTGCCAGCAGCTTACTAGCGGGAGAGGATGAGCAGTTCTTC
cdr3_aa: CASSLLAGEDEQFF

d_call: -
clone_size: -
v_call: TRBV18
j_call: TRBJ1-2
cdr3_nt: TGTGCCAGCTCACCAAGAAGGGGATTGGGGACATTTGATGGCTACACCTTC
cdr3_aa: CASSPRRGLGTFDGYTF

d_call: -
clone_size: -
v_call: TRBV3-1/TRBV3-2
j_call: TRBJ1-2
cdr3_nt: TGTGCCAGCAGCCAAGCAGGGAACTATGGCTACACCTTC
cdr3_aa: CASSQAGNYGYTF

d_call: -
clone_size: -
v_call: TRBV4-1
j_call: TRBJ2-6
cdr3_nt: TGCGCCAGCAGCCAAGATCAGGGCCAGTCTGGGGCCAACGTCCTGACTTTC
cdr3_aa: CASSQDQGQSGANVLTF

d_call: -
clone_size: many
v_call: TRBV3-1/TRBV3-2
j_call: TRBJ1-1
cdr3_nt: TGTGCCAGCAGCCAAGTGGACAGCTCAGCATCTGAAGCTTTCTTT
cdr3_aa: CASSQVDSSASEAFF

d_call: -
clone_size: -
v_call: TRBV5-1
j_call: TRBJ2-1
cdr3_nt: TGCGCCAGCAGCTATGCGGACCCGTCCTGGAGAGGGTACAATGAGCAGTTCTTC
cdr3_aa: CASSYADPSWRGYNEQFF

d_call: TRBD2
clone_size: -
v_call: TRBV4-1
j_call: TRBJ2-5
cdr3_nt: TGCGCCAGCAGCCGCGGGAGGTGGCGGACGGAAGGAGAGACCCAGTACTTC
cdr3_aa: CASSRGRWRTEGETQYF

d_call: -
clone_size: -
v_call: TRBV7-9
j_call: TRBJ2-6
cdr3_nt: TGTGCCAGCAGCTTAAAGGCAGGCCACTCTGGGGCCAACGTCCTGACTTTC
cdr3_aa: CASSLKAGHSGANVLTF

d_call: TRBD2
clone_size: -
v_call: TRBV3-1/TRBV3-2
j_call: TRBJ2-7
cdr3_nt: TGTGCCACAGGACTAGCGGGAGCCTACGAGCAGTACTTC
cdr3_aa: CATGLAGAYEQYF

d_call: -
clone_size: -
v_call: TRBV6-4
j_call: TRBJ1-2
cdr3_nt: TGTGCCAGCAGTGACTCCGGGGGATTTCTTAACTATGGCTACACCTTC
cdr3_aa: CASSDSGGFLNYGYTF

d_call: TRBD1
clone_size: -
v_call: TRBV6-4
j_call: TRBJ1-1
cdr3_nt: TGTGCCAGCAGTGGAGGGACAGCCACTGAAGCTTTCTTT
cdr3_aa: CASSGGTATEAFF

d_call: TRBD2
clone_size: -
v_call: TRBV28
j_call: TRBJ2-3
cdr3_nt: TGTGCCAGCAGCTCGACCCTGACTAGCGGGAGGGATATTACAGATACGCAGTATTTT
cdr3_aa: CASSSTLTSGRDITDTQYF

d_call: -
clone_size: -
v_call: TRBV5-1
j_call: TRBJ2-7
cdr3_nt: TGCGCCAGCAGCTTGGAACCAACAGGGCCCCTATCCTACGAGCAGTACTTC
cdr3_aa: CASSLEPTGPLSYEQYF

d_call: TRBD1
clone_size: -
v_call: TRBV7-2
j_call: TRBJ2-3
cdr3_nt: TGTGCCAGCAGCTTAAAAGCCTGGGACAGGGTAACAGATACGCAGTATTTT
cdr3_aa: CASSLKAWDRVTDTQYF

d_call: TRBD2
clone_size: -
v_call: TRBV28
j_call: TRBJ2-3
cdr3_nt: TGTGCCAGCAGTTTGTTACTAGCGGGAGAATTCAGGATTTCAGATACGCAGTATTTT
cdr3_aa: CASSLLLAGEFRISDTQYF

d_call: -
clone_size: -
v_call: TRBV19
j_call: TRBJ2-1
cdr3_nt: TGTGCCAGTAGTATAAGCGTCGGTACGGGCTACAATGAGCAGTTCTTC
cdr3_aa: CASSISVGTGYNEQFF

d_call: -
clone_size: -
v_call: TRBV23-1
j_call: TRBJ2-4
cdr3_nt: TGCGCCAGCAGTCAATCTACTACAGGTTGGGGCATTCAGTACTTC
cdr3_aa: CASSQSTTGWGIQYF

d_call: -
clone_size: few
v_call: TRBV28
j_call: TRBJ2-5
cdr3_nt: TGTGCCAGCAGTTGGGGTAGACAAGGGGCATTTCAAGAGACCCAGTACTTC
cdr3_aa: CASSWGRQGAFQETQYF

d_call: TRBD1
clone_size: many
v_call: TRBV2
j_call: TRBJ1-4
cdr3_nt: TGTGCCAGCAGTGAAGCGGGACAGGGGGCTACAGAAAAACTGTTTTTT
cdr3_aa: CASSEAGQGATEKLFF

d_call: TRBD2
clone_size: -
v_call: TRBV5-4
j_call: TRBJ2-7
cdr3_nt: TGTGCCAGCAGCGAAGCGGGACTTCAGCTACGGCAGTACTTC
cdr3_aa: CASSEAGLQLRQYF

d_call: -
clone_size: -
v_call: TRBV18
j_call: TRBJ2-5
cdr3_nt: TGTGCCAGCTCACCCCGAGCAGCCGGGGGACAAGAGACCCAGTACTTC
cdr3_aa: CASSPRAAGGQETQYF

d_call: -
clone_size: many
v_call: TRBV18
j_call: TRBJ2-3
cdr3_nt: TGTGCCAGCTCACCACCTATTAAAGATACGCAGTATTTT
cdr3_aa: CASSPPIKDTQYF

d_call: TRBD1
clone_size: -
v_call: TRBV13
j_call: TRBJ2-5
cdr3_nt: TGTGCCAGCAGCCATACACAGGGGGGTCGCAGTGAGGAGACCCAGTACTTC
cdr3_aa: CASSHTQGGRSEETQYF

d_call: TRBD1
clone_size: -
v_call: TRBV10-1
j_call: TRBJ1-2
cdr3_nt: TGCGCCAGCAGTGAGTCATCAGGGGGCGAAAGTTATGGCTACACCTTC
cdr3_aa: CASSESSGGESYGYTF

d_call: -
clone_size: -
v_call: TRBV5-1
j_call: TRBJ2-5
cdr3_nt: TGCGCCAGCAGCCGCGGGACAGAAGGGACCCAGTACTTC
cdr3_aa: CASSRGTEGTQYF

d_call: -
clone_size: once
v_call: TRBV3-1/TRBV3-2
j_call: TRBJ1-1
cdr3_nt: TGTGCCAGCAGCCTGAACAGTCGAAGCACTGAAGCTTTCTTT
cdr3_aa: CASSLNSRSTEAFF

d_call: TRBD1
clone_size: -
v_call: TRBV19
j_call: TRBJ1-5
cdr3_nt: TGTGCCAGTAGTATCGACCCGCACAGGGGTTTTCAGCCCCAGCATTTT
cdr3_aa: CASSIDPHRGFQPQHF

d_call: -
clone_size: -
v_call: TRBV7-6
j_call: TRBJ1-1
cdr3_nt: TGTGCCAGCAGCTTAGGAATAGGGGAAGTGGACACTGAAGCTTTCTTT
cdr3_aa: CASSLGIGEVDTEAFF

d_call: -
clone_size: -
v_call: TRBV5-1
j_call: TRBJ2-7
cdr3_nt: TGCGCCAGCAGCTCAAACCGGTACGAGCAGTACTTC
cdr3_aa: CASSSNRYEQYF

d_call: TRBD2
clone_size: -
v_call: TRBV4-1
j_call: TRBJ2-3
cdr3_nt: TGCGCCAGCAGCCAACGGACTAGCGGTAGCACAGATACGCAGTATTTT
cdr3_aa: CASSQRTSGSTDTQYF

d_call: -
clone_size: -
v_call: TRBV10-2
j_call: TRBJ2-7
cdr3_nt: TGCGCCAGCAGTGGCAGGGTCGAGCAGTACTTC
cdr3_aa: CASSGRVEQYF

d_call: TRBD1
clone_size: -
v_call: TRBV6-5
j_call: TRBJ1-5
cdr3_nt: TGTGCCAGCGGACAGGGGGCAAGGGGCAATCAGCCCCAGCATTTT
cdr3_aa: CASGQGARGNQPQHF

d_call: -
clone_size: -
v_call: TRBV5-1
j_call: TRBJ1-1
cdr3_nt: TGCGCCAGCCGCCGACAGGACACTGAAGCTTTCTTT
cdr3_aa: CASRRQDTEAFF

d_call: -
clone_size: -
v_call: TRBV7-9
j_call: TRBJ1-2
cdr3_nt: TGTGCCAGCAGCTACGCCGGGGGGACTGGCTACACCTTC
cdr3_aa: CASSYAGGTGYTF

d_call: -
clone_size: -
v_call: TRBV18
j_call: TRBJ2-7
cdr3_nt: TGTGCCAGCTCACCACTAACTAGTCTCGGCGAGCAGTACTTC
cdr3_aa: CASSPLTSLGEQYF